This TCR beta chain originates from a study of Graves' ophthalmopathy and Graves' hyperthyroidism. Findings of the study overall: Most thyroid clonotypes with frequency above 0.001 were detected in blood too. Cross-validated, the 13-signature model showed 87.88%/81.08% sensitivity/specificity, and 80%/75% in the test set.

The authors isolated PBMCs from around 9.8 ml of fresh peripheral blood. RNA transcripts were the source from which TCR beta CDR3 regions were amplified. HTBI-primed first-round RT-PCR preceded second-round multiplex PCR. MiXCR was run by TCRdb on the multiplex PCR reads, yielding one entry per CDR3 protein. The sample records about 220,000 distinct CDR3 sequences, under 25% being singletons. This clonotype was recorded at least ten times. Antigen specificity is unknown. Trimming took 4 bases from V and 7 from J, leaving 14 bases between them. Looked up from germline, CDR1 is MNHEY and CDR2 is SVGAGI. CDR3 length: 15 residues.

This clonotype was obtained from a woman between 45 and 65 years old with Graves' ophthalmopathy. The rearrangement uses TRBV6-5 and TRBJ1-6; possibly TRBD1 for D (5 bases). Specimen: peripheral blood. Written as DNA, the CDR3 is TGTGCCAGCAGTTCCATGGAACGGGGGAATTCACCCCTCCACTTT. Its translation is CASSSMERGNSPLHF.